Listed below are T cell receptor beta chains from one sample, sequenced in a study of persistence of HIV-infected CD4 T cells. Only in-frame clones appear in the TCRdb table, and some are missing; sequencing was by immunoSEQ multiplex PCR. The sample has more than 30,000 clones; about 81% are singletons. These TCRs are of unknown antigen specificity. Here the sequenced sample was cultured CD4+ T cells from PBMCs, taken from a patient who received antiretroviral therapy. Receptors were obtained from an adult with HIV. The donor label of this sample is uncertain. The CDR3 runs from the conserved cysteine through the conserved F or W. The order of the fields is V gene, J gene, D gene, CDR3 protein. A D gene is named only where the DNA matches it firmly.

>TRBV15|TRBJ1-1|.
CATSRDVGAGTEAFF
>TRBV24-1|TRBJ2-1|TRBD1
CATSDPGTGVGNEQFF
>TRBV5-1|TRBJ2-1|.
CASSLRGRSTGDEQFF
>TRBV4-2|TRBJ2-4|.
CASSQDLAGKNIQYF
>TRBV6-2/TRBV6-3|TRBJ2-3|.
CASSYLQPDTQYF
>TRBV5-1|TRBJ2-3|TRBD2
CASSENPASGGGPDTQYF
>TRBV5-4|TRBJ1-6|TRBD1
CASSYGQGRALNSPLHF
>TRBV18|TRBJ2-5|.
CASSPLGETQYF
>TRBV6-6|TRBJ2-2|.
CASGNTGELFF
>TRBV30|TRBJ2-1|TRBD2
CAWSVGTSGGFEQFF
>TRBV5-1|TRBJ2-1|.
CASSFLQGSAYNEQFF
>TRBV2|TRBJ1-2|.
CASSEGGYYGYTF
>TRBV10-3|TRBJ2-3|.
CAIKTGSTDTQYF
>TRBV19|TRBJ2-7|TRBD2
CASSDSGGSYEQYF
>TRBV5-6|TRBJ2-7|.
CASSWARALLEQYF
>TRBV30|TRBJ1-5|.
CAWSVTSSGQPQHF
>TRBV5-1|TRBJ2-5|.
CASSLGNGGETQYF
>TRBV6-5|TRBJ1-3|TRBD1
CASRTGRNTIYF
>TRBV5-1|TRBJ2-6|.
CASSLEFTGANVLTF
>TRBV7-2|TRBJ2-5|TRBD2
CASSLGLAGGRETQYF
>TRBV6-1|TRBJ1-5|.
CASSDRSEGPQHF
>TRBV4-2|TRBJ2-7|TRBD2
CASSHRFTGGVSYEQYF
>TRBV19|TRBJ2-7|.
CASSRGASYEQYF
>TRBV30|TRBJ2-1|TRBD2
CAWSVTSGGLQFF
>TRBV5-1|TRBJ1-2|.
CASSLDPPVGYTF
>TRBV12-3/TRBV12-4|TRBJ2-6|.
CASSHGGANVLTF
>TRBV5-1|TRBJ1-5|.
CASSLEGLNQPQHF
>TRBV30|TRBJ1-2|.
CAWSVGRVYGGYTF
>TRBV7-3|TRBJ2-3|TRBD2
CASSITSGGSTDTQYF
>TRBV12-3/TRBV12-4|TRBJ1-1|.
CASSAQGSAFF
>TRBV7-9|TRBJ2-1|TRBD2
CASSQAGAPNEQFF
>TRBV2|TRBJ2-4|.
CASSEAWGRGSNIQYF
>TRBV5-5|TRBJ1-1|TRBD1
CASSSGTGFSGTEAFF
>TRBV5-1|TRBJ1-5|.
CASSLGVQGTGQPQHF
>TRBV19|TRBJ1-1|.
CASSIAGVKDTEAFF
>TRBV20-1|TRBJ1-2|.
CSASQDLYYTF
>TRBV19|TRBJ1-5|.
CASSDWQGNQPQHF
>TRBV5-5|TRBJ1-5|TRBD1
CASSAGTGGNQPQHF
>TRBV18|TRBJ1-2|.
CASSSLDGYTF
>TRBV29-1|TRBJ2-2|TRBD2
CSVSGLAGPGELFF
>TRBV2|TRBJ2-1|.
CVGGNYNEQFF
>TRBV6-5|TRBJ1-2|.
CASKLSWDNPYGYTF
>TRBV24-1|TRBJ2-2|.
CATSIGGPGTGELFF
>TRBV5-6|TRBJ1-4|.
CASSLVAEDEKLFF
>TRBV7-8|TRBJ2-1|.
CASSSLLSVHNEQFF
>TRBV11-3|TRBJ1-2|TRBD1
CASSDRGPGYTF
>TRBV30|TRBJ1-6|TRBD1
CAWRLDRANSPLHF
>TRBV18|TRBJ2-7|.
CASSPPTRDYEQYF
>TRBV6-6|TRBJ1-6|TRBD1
CASSYEQGSGDSPLHF
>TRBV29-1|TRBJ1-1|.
CSLRGATNTEAFF
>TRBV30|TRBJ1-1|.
CAWRLGAEAFF
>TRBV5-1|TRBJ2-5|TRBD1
CASSPRQGSQETQYF
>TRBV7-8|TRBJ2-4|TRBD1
CASSLVQGANIQYF
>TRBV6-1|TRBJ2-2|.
CASSEYRGYTGELFF
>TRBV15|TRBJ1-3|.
CATSRDLVATVESGNTIYF
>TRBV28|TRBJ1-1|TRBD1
CASSWDRPGTEAFF
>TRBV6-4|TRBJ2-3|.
CASSDSRGSTQYF